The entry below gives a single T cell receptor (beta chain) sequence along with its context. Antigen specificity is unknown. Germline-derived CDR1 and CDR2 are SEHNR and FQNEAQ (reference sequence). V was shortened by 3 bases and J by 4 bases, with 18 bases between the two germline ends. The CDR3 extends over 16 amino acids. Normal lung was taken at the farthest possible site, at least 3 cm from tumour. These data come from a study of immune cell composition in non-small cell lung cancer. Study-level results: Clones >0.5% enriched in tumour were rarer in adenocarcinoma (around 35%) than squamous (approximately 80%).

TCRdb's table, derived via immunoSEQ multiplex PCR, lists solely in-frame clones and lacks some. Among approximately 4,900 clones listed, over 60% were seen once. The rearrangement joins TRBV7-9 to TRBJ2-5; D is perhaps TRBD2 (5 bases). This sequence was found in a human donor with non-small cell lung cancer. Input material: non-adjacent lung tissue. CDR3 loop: CASSFGLSTAGETQYF. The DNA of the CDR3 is TGTGCCAGCAGCTTTGGCCTCTCGACTGCGGGAGAGACCCAGTACTTC.